A single sample gave rise to the 3 T cell receptor beta chains below, sequenced in a study of OX40 agonist ivuxolimab in advanced cancers. Generated by immunoSEQ multiplex PCR, the TCRdb table keeps only in-frame clones and is missing some. This sample carries tens of thousands of clones, around 87% of them seen once, and the ten largest clones take about 12%. This specimen was CD4+ or CD8+ T cells sorted from blood, taken in a trial of the OX40 agonist ivuxolimab. The receptors originated from an adult with an advanced solid tumor such as melanoma, head and neck, liver or kidney cancer.

Written as DNA, the CDR3 is TGTGCCATCAGTGAAGGGGGGACAGGGGTGTCACCCCTCCACTTT. It yields the protein CAISEGGTGVSPLHF. The chain has TRBV10-3 and TRBJ1-6; 10 bases align to TRBD1. This CDR3 spans 15 amino acids. Per germline, CDR1 ENHRY and CDR2 SYGVKD. The V and J ends lost 3 bases and 10 bases, in that order; junction bases with no gene match: 6.

This chain connects TRBV5-6 to TRBJ2-7; TRBD2 matches 9 bases. CDR1 and CDR2 (germline): SGHDT, YYEEEE. J lost 6 bases, V lost 4 bases, and 17 bases had no gene match. This CDR3 is built from 17 residues. The CDR3 loop reads CASSPDGGGGENGEQYF. The CDR3 DNA is TGTGCCAGCAGCCCGGACGGCGGCGGGGGGGAGAATGGCGAGCAGTACTTC.

This clone was picked up one time. J is TRBJ1-1 and V is TRBV6-5; D is uncertain. Germline V CDR1 and CDR2: MNHEY, SVGAGI. V lost 5 bases and J 0 bases, leaving 10 bases between the germline ends. The CDR3 loop spans 14 amino acids. The CDR3 bases are TGTGCCAGCAGTCGGACCTACTTGAACACTGAAGCTTTCTTT. Translated: CASSRTYLNTEAFF.